A single sample is the source of the 5 T cell receptor beta chains below, sequenced in a study of blood T cell repertoires in COVID-19. Clones were read by immunoSEQ multiplex PCR, and TCRdb kept only the in-frame ones, dropping some. Among about 190,000 clones, around 84% were seen once, and the ten largest hold around 21%. Specimen: peripheral blood. These receptors originate from a human donor in a cohort sampled during active COVID-19.

The chain employs TRBV30 and TRBJ1-4, with TRBD1 identical over 11 bases. CDR1 is GTSNPN and CDR2 is SVGIG in the germline V gene (reference sequence). This CDR3 contains 18 residues. V was clipped by 4 bases and J by 2 bases; unmatched bases: 12. The CDR3: CAWKIRDRGSATNEKLFF. In nucleotides, the CDR3 is TGTGCCTGGAAGATCCGGGACAGGGGGAGCGCGACTAATGAAAAACTGTTTTTT.

The gene calls are TRBV5-1 and TRBJ2-3, with 14 nucleotides matching TRBD2. CDR1 is SGHRS, CDR2 YFSETQ, per germline. The CDR3 consists of 16 residues. The junction had 5 bases not matched to a gene; V was cut back by 4 bases and J by 4 bases. CDR3 sequence (DNA): TGCGCCAGCAGCGTCGGACTAGCGGGAGGAGCAGATACGCAGTATTTT. This encodes CASSVGLAGGADTQYF.

The gene calls are TRBV4-1 and TRBJ2-3, with D hard to call. CDR1 is MGHRA and CDR2 is YSYEKL in the germline V gene. Trimming pared 0 bases from V and 6 bases from J, leaving 4 bases between. The CDR3 has 12 residues. For the CDR3, the DNA is TGCGCCAGCAGCCAAGATCGGGATACGCAGTATTTT. Translation gives CASSQDRDTQYF.

The V gene is TRBV6-5, the J gene TRBJ1-2; a weak D match, TRBD1 (5 bases). The germline CDR1 and CDR2 sequences are MNHEY and SVGAGI. V lost 11 bases, J lost 5 bases, and 12 bases lay in between. This CDR3 comprises 11 residues. DNA for the CDR3: TGTGCCGTAAGGGAGGGGTATGGCTACACCTTC. This codes for CAVREGYGYTF.

The chain combines TRBV5-4 with TRBJ2-3, with a weak D call TRBD2 (7 bases). Trimming left V 4 bases short and J 2 bases short, with 14 bases between. Germline lookup yields CDR1 SGHNT and CDR2 YYREEE (reference sequence). There are 15 residues in the CDR3. In DNA, the CDR3 is TGTGCCAGCAGCAAAGGGGGGGGGTTCACAGATACGCAGTATTTT. This gives the protein CASSKGGGFTDTQYF.